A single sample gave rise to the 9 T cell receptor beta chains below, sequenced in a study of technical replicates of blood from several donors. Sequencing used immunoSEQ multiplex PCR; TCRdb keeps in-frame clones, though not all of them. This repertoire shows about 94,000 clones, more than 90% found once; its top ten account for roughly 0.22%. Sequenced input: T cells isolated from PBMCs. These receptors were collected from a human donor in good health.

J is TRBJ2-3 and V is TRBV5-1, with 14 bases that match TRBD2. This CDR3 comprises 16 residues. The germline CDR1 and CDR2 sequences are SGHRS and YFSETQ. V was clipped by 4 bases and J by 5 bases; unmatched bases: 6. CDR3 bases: TGCGCCAGCAGCCTAGGGACTAGCGGGAGCTTAGATACGCAGTATTTT. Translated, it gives CASSLGTSGSLDTQYF. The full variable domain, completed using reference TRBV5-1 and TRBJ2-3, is KAGVTQTPRYLIKTRGQQVTLSCSPISGHRSVSWYQQTPGQGLQFLFEYFSETQRNKGNFPGRFSGRQFSNSRSEMNVSTLELGDSALYLCASSLGTSGSLDTQYFGPGTRLTVL.

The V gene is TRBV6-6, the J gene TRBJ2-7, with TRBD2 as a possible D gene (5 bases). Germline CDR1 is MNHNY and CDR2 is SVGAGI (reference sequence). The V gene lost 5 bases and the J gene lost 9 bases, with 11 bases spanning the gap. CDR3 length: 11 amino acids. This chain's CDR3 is CASSPREGQYF. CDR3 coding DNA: TGTGCCAGCAGTCCCCGCGAGGGGCAGTACTTC.

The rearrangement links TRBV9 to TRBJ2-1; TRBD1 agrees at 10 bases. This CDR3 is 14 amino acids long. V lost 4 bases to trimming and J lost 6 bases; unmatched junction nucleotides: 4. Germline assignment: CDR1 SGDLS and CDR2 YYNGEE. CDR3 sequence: CASSPWTGGNEQFF. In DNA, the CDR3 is TGTGCCAGCAGCCCCTGGACAGGGGGCAATGAGCAGTTCTTC.

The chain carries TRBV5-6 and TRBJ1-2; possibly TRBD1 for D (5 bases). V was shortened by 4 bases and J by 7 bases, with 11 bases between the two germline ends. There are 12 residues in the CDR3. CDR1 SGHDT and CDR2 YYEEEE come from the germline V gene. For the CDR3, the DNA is TGTGCCAGCAGCACCCTCGGGGGTGGCTACACCTTC. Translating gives CASSTLGGGYTF.

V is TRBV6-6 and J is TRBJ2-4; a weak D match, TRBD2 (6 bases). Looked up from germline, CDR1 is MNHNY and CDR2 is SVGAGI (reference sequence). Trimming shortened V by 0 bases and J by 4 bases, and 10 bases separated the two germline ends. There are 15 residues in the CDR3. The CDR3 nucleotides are TGTGCCAGCAGTTACTCACTGGAGGGGAAAAACATTCAGTACTTC. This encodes CASSYSLEGKNIQYF.

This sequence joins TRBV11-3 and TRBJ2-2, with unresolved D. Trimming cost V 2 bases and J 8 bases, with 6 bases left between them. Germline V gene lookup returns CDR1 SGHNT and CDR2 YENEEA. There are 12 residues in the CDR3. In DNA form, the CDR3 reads TGTGCCAGCAGCTTATATAGTGGGGAGCTGTTTTTT. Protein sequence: CASSLYSGELFF.

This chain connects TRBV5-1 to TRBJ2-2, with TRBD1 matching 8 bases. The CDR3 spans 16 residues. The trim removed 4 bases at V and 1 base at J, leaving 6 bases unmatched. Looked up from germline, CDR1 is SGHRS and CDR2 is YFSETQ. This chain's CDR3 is CASSDTGGLNTGELFF. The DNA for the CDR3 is TGCGCCAGCAGCGATACAGGGGGATTGAACACCGGGGAGCTGTTTTTT.

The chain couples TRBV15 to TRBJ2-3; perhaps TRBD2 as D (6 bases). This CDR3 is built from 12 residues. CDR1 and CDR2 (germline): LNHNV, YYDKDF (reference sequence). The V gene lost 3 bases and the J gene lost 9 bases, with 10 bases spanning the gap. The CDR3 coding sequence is TGTGCCACCAGCAGCACGGCGGGGACGCAGTATTTT. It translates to CATSSTAGTQYF.

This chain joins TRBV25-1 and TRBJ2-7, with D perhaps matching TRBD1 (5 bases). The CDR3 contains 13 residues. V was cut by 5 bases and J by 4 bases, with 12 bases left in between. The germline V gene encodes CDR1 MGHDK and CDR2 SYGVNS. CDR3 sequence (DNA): TGTGCCAGCAGTTCGCAGGGCCTTTACGAGCAGTACTTC. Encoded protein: CASSSQGLYEQYF.